This T cell receptor beta chain was found in a study of cytomegalovirus exposure and HLA in healthy donors. Study-wide points: Most TCR sequences proved rare, with some public TCRs found in many donors. A classifier reportedly called cytomegalovirus status with high sensitivity and specificity. The study flagged 150 to 200 TCR beta chains as cytomegalovirus-associated.

About this clone: The antigen is unknown.

Sequencing used immunoSEQ multiplex PCR; TCRdb keeps in-frame clones, though not all of them. This table has 160,000 or so clones, about 89% appearing once. The CDR3 is made up of 19 amino acids. The germline CDR1 and CDR2 sequences are MNHEY and SMNVEV (reference sequence). Unmatched junction bases numbered 16, after V lost 6 bases and J lost 0 bases. The donors were in the approximately 120-subject validation cohort, distinct from the approximately 730-subject first cohort. Sequenced input: PBMCs. The chain joins TRBV27 to TRBJ1-3; 8 bases fit TRBD1. The sequence derives from a man aged 18 to 29 in good health and CMV-seropositive. Here the CDR3 reads CASSLNRPGTGYSGNTIYF. The CDR3 region has the DNA TGTGCCAGCAGCCTTAACCGTCCCGGGACAGGTTACTCTGGAAACACCATATATTTT.